Presented here are 11 T cell receptor beta chains from one specimen sequenced in a study of shared clonotypes between healthy human individuals. Sequencing was performed with immunoSEQ multiplex PCR; in TCRdb, only in-frame clones are kept and a portion is missing. The data contain around 2,100,000 clones, approximately 95% of them singletons. Naivety among CD8 cells was defined by CD45RO negativity and positive CCR7 selection, thereby excluding terminally differentiated effector memory CD45RA+ cells. The sequencing input was naive CD8+ T cells sorted from blood. These receptors were obtained from a man aged 18 to 35 in good health.

The chain links TRBV7-3 to TRBJ2-3; a weak D match, TRBD1 (5 bases). The CDR3 consists of 14 residues. Germline CDR1 reads SGHTA; CDR2 reads FQGTGA. V was pared by 3 bases and J by 3 bases, with 10 bases between. The DNA for the CDR3 is TGTGCCAGCAGCTTGGGGCTAGGGACAGATACGCAGTATTTT. This gives the protein CASSLGLGTDTQYF.

The rearrangement joins TRBV10-3 to TRBJ2-7; 7 nucleotides match TRBD2. V dropped 8 bases and J dropped 0; count of bases not matched to a gene: 4. The CDR3 is 13 amino acids. The germline gives CDR1 ENHRY, CDR2 SYGVKD. Here the CDR3 reads CAIGRGSSYEQYF. The CDR3 DNA reads as TGTGCCATCGGGCGGGGGAGCTCCTACGAGCAGTACTTC.

V usage is TRBV4-1 and J usage is TRBJ2-7; D not resolved. The CDR3 spans 13 residues. V lost 2 bases and J 3 bases, leaving 8 bases between the germline ends. Germline CDR1 and CDR2: MGHRA and YSYEKL. CDR3 bases: TGCGCCAGCAGCCAAAACTATGGCTACGAGCAGTACTTC. Translated, it gives CASSQNYGYEQYF.

J is TRBJ2-2 and V is TRBV5-6; 14 bases are a match to TRBD2. The CDR3 is made up of 17 amino acids. The germline CDR1 and CDR2 sequences are SGHDT and YYEEEE. V was clipped by 5 bases and J by 3 bases; unmatched bases: 6. CDR3 region: CASSPGTSGSHTGELFF. CDR3 nucleotide sequence: TGTGCCAGCAGTCCCGGGACTAGCGGGAGTCACACCGGGGAGCTGTTTTTT.

The V call is TRBV28, the J call TRBJ1-5, with 7 bases matching TRBD1. V lost 3 bases to trimming and J lost 6 bases; unmatched junction nucleotides: 11. Germline CDR1 reads MDHEN; CDR2 reads SYDVKM. This CDR3 has 16 amino acids. The CDR3 region is CASSFSDRERGQPQHF. The CDR3 coding sequence is TGTGCCAGCAGTTTTTCAGACAGGGAAAGAGGTCAGCCCCAGCATTTT.

The chain's CDR3 is CASSIDLETQGREKLFF. The CDR3 region has the DNA TGTGCCAGTAGTATAGATCTAGAAACCCAAGGTAGAGAAAAACTGTTTTTT. V usage is TRBV19 and J usage is TRBJ1-4; no definite D call. The ends were cut back, 0 bases at V and 8 bases at J, with 19 bases in the middle. From germline, CDR1 is LNHDA and CDR2 SQIVND (reference sequence). CDR3 length: 17 residues.

This chain uses TRBV11-2 with TRBJ1-3, with no clear D. V was pared by 3 bases and J by 1 base, with 7 bases between. Germline V gives CDR1 SGHAT, CDR2 FQNNGV. This CDR3 region has 14 residues. The CDR3 is CASSLDGSGNTIYF. In DNA form, the CDR3 reads TGTGCCAGCAGCTTGGACGGTTCTGGAAACACCATATATTTT.

The chain has TRBV9 and TRBJ1-1; D call uncertain. Trimming left V 5 bases short and J 0 bases short, with 11 bases between. The CDR3 sequence is 14 residues long. The V gene's germline CDR1 is SGDLS and CDR2 YYNGEE. CDR3 amino acids: CASSEDGVNTEAFF. Written as DNA, the CDR3 is TGTGCCAGCAGTGAGGACGGGGTGAACACTGAAGCTTTCTTT.

V and J are TRBV7-9 and TRBJ2-5; weak D call: TRBD1 (5 bases). CDR3 length: 14 amino acids. Germline CDR1 and CDR2: SEHNR and FQNEAQ (reference sequence). V was trimmed by 4 bases and J by 4 bases, leaving 13 bases between them. Here the CDR3 DNA reads TGTGCCAGCAGCTCTTCAGACAGACCAGAGACCCAGTACTTC. It translates to CASSSSDRPETQYF. Supplemented by reference TRBV7-9 and TRBJ2-5, the full variable domain reads DTGVSQNPRHKITKRGQNVTFRCDPISEHNRLYWYRQTLGQGPEFLTYFQNEAQLEKSRLLSDRFSAERPKGSFSTLEIQRTEQGDSAMYLCASSSSDRPETQYFGPGTRLLVL.

The count of this clone is one. The V call is TRBV2, the J call TRBJ2-3; 11 bases are shared with TRBD2. Germline V CDR1 and CDR2: SNHLY, FYNNEI. This CDR3 has 16 residues. Trimming at V came to 5 bases and at J to 4 bases, leaving 8 bases not matched to a gene. This CDR3 is CASSRTSGLLADTQYF. CDR3 DNA sequence: TGTGCCAGCAGTAGGACTAGCGGGCTTTTGGCAGATACGCAGTATTTT.

This chain links TRBV19 with TRBJ2-4; D may match TRBD1 or TRBD2 (5 bases each). Trimming left V 2 bases short and J 8 bases short, with 13 bases between. The germline V gene has CDR1 LNHDA and CDR2 SQIVND (reference sequence). The length of the CDR3 is 14 residues. CDR3 region: CASSIQGPGDIQYF. The CDR3, as DNA: TGTGCCAGTAGTATACAGGGCCCCGGGGACATTCAGTACTTC.